The 14 T cell receptor beta chains listed next were all sequenced from one sample in a study of graft-versus-host responses after intestinal transplantation. TCRdb's copy holds only in-frame clones and misses some; the assay was immunoSEQ multiplex PCR. Of some 62,000 clones listed, roughly 90% were seen once; the top ten hold about 1.8%. The antigens for these receptors are not known. The sample was unstimulated CD8+ T cells sorted from spleen or lymph node cells, taken before transplant. Source of these receptors: a human donor who was the organ donor for an intestinal transplant.

This clone showed up just a few times. The chain joins TRBV19 to TRBJ2-7, with D perhaps matching TRBD1 (6 bases). Germline CDR1 LNHDA, CDR2 SQIVND (reference sequence). The CDR3 has 15 amino acids. Trimming took off 2 bases at V and 3 bases at J, with 14 bases between the two ends. CDR3 nucleotides: TGTGCCAGTAGTATACGGACAGTACCTGACTACGAGCAGTACTTC. Translated, it gives CASSIRTVPDYEQYF.

The V and J genes are TRBV9 and TRBJ2-1; D unresolved. Between the trimmed V and J ends, which lost 0 bases and 6 bases, there was a span of 10 bases. The CDR3 runs to 14 residues. Germline V gene data show CDR1 as SGDLS and CDR2 as YYNGEE. DNA of the CDR3: TGTGCCAGCAGCGTAGGCGGTAGCTTCAATGAGCAGTTCTTC. Residues: CASSVGGSFNEQFF.

This rearrangement joins TRBV9 to TRBJ1-2; D is undetermined. This CDR3 comprises 12 residues. Trimming shortened V by 7 bases and J by 4 bases, and 11 bases separated the two germline ends. CDR1 and CDR2 from the germline V gene are SGDLS and YYNGEE. In DNA form, the CDR3 reads TGTGCCAGCCTCGGGGTGGGCTATGGCTACACCTTC. This translates into CASLGVGYGYTF.

This sequence joins TRBV6-5 and TRBJ2-7, with a tentative D call TRBD1 (5 bases). Germline-derived CDR1 and CDR2 are MNHEY and SVGAGI. The CDR3 spans 13 residues. V was pared by 6 bases and J by 1 base, with 10 bases between. CDR3 protein: CASSPRQSYEQYF. DNA of the CDR3: TGTGCCAGCAGCCCTAGACAGTCCTACGAGCAGTACTTC.

The chain couples TRBV19 to TRBJ2-5; 9 bases align to TRBD1. The V gene end was trimmed by 3 bases and the J gene end by 5 bases; junction bases not matched to a gene: 7. The length of the CDR3 is 15 residues. Germline CDR1 reads LNHDA; CDR2 reads SQIVND (reference sequence). CDR3 sequence: CASSIGDRDGETQYF. The CDR3 DNA is TGTGCCAGTAGTATCGGGGACAGGGATGGGGAGACCCAGTACTTC.

In DNA, the CDR3 is TGTGCCAGCAGCTTAGCCTTGGCGGGAGCGGGAGAGACCCAGTACTTC. Its protein product is CASSLALAGAGETQYF. The rearrangement uses TRBV7-9 and TRBJ2-5, with TRBD2 matching 7 bases. The CDR3 has 16 residues. The germline V gene has CDR1 SEHNR and CDR2 FQNEAQ (reference sequence). The junction had 8 bases not matched to a gene; V was cut back by 0 bases and J by 4 bases.

CDR3 sequence (DNA): TGTGCCAGCAGCCGTGAAGCTTTCTTT. As protein: CASSREAFF. The rearrangement links TRBV7-8 to TRBJ1-1, with D unresolved. Germline V CDR1 and CDR2: SGHVS, FQNEAQ. The germline V and J ends were trimmed by 5 bases and 7 bases, with 2 bases remaining between them. There are 9 residues in the CDR3.

V and J are TRBV9 and TRBJ2-3; 7 bases agree with TRBD2. With V trimmed by 3 bases and J by 4 bases, 2 bases remained unmatched. The CDR3 extends over 13 amino acids. CDR1 and CDR2 (germline): SGDLS, YYNGEE. CDR3 loop: CASSAGLADTQYF. In DNA form, the CDR3 reads TGTGCCAGCAGCGCCGGACTAGCAGATACGCAGTATTTT.

The genes are TRBV28 and TRBJ1-1, with 9 bases fitting TRBD1. The length of the CDR3 is 16 residues. Looked up from germline, CDR1 is MDHEN and CDR2 is SYDVKM. The V and J ends lost 6 bases and 1 base, in that order; junction bases with no gene match: 9. The CDR3 region has the DNA TGTGCCAGCAGCTTGCACAGGGGGCGCCGGAACACTGAAGCTTTCTTT. Protein sequence: CASSLHRGRRNTEAFF. Drawing the rest from reference TRBV28 and TRBJ1-1, the complete variable domain is DVKVTQSSRYLVKRTGEKVFLECVQDMDHENMFWYRQDPGLGLRLIYFSYDVKMKEKGDIPEGYSVSREKKERFSLILESASTNQTSMYLCASSLHRGRRNTEAFFGQGTRLTVV.

The rearrangement joins TRBV27 to TRBJ2-7, with 7 bases identical to TRBD2. Germline lookup yields CDR1 MNHEY and CDR2 SMNVEV (reference sequence). This CDR3 is 15 amino acids long. Losses at the gene ends were 5 bases for V and 3 bases for J; bases not matched to a gene: 10. The CDR3 DNA reads TGTGCCAGCAGTGGTCCGGGGGAGGGGAACTACGAGCAGTACTTC. Translation gives CASSGPGEGNYEQYF.

The V and J genes are TRBV5-1 and TRBJ2-1; 12 positions match TRBD2. The CDR3 covers 18 residues. V lost 4 bases and J lost 4; bases outside the gene matches: 12. Germline lookup yields CDR1 SGHRS and CDR2 YFSETQ. CDR3 sequence reads: CASSPHRLAGGRYNEQFF. CDR3 coding DNA: TGCGCCAGCAGCCCTCACCGCCTAGCGGGAGGGAGGTACAATGAGCAGTTCTTC.

This chain links TRBV6-6 with TRBJ1-1, with 7 bases lining up with TRBD1. Trimming took 5 bases from V and 6 from J; bases not matched to a gene: 9. CDR1 is MNHNY and CDR2 is SVGAGI in the germline V gene (reference sequence). This CDR3 has 14 residues. DNA for the CDR3: TGTGCCAGCAGTCCTTTACAGGGGCAGGCTGAAGCTTTCTTT. It translates to CASSPLQGQAEAFF.

This chain links TRBV28 with TRBJ2-7; perhaps TRBD2 as D (6 bases). Germline CDR1 MDHEN, CDR2 SYDVKM. V was pared by 3 bases and J by 2 bases, with 17 bases between. This CDR3 is 16 amino acids long. CDR3 protein: CASSLGFGSPTYEQYF. As DNA, the CDR3 is TGTGCCAGCAGTTTGGGGTTCGGGAGCCCGACCTACGAGCAGTACTTC.

V is TRBV28 and J is TRBJ2-1; 10 positions match TRBD2. CDR1 and CDR2 from the germline V gene are MDHEN and SYDVKM. V gave up 2 bases and J gave up 8 bases; unmatched junction bases: 3. This CDR3 region has 14 residues. CDR3 amino acids: CASSLLAGEDEQFF. The CDR3 DNA is TGTGCCAGCAGTTTACTAGCGGGGGAGGATGAGCAGTTCTTC.